The 18 T cell receptor beta chains given below trace back to one sample, sequenced in a study of blood T cell repertoires in COVID-19 (dated by TCRdb to about 2020). Preparation of the library involved the immunoSEQ multiplex PCR assay. In TCRdb, the immuneACCESS table is reduced to in-frame sequences with V and J assigned. These tables do not hold every clone; where another copy was compared, an unresolved V gene accounts for under half, and the others remain unexplained. The sample table records about 59,000 clones; 80% to 95% of these occur just once. The top ten clonotypes cover roughly 15% of the sample. The source material was peripheral blood. All receptors derive from an elderly man with acute or convalescent COVID-19.

V is TRBV3-1 (or the pseudogene TRBV3-2) and J is TRBJ2-3, with TRBD1 matching over 9 bases. V lost 2 bases and J lost 3; bases outside the gene matches: 6. This CDR3 region has 16 residues. Germline V lookup: CDR1 LGHDT, CDR2 YNNKEL (reference sequence). CDR3 region: CASSQWGQGRTDTQYF. CDR3 in DNA: TGTGCCAGCAGCCAATGGGGACAGGGAAGAACAGATACGCAGTATTTT.

This clone was seen only once. V and J are TRBV15 and TRBJ2-7, with a tentative D call TRBD2 (5 bases). This CDR3 has 14 amino acids. The V and J ends lost 1 base and 6 bases respectively, with 13 bases between them. Per germline, CDR1 LNHNV and CDR2 YYDKDF (reference sequence). The CDR3 protein is CATSRVELGSEQYF. The CDR3 region has the DNA TGTGCCACCAGCAGAGTCGAGTTGGGGAGCGAGCAGTACTTC.

The J gene is TRBJ2-5, the V gene TRBV2; D perhaps matches TRBD2 (5 bases). The germline V and J ends were trimmed by 2 bases and 7 bases, with 11 bases remaining between them. Per germline, CDR1 SNHLY and CDR2 FYNNEI. The CDR3 loop spans 13 amino acids. CDR3 loop: CASSEIAEGTQYF. CDR3 in DNA: TGTGCCAGCAGTGAAATAGCAGAGGGGACCCAGTACTTC.

The chain has TRBV7-8 and TRBJ2-2, with 14 bases aligning to TRBD2. J gave up 4 bases and V 5 bases, and 3 bases lay outside the gene matches. CDR1 SGHVS and CDR2 FQNEAQ come from the germline V gene. This CDR3 comprises 16 residues. The CDR3 sequence: CASSTGTSGGTGELFF. Written as DNA, the CDR3 is TGTGCCAGCAGCACTGGGACTAGCGGGGGCACCGGGGAGCTGTTTTTT.

V is TRBV5-1 and J is TRBJ2-3; D uncertain. The V gene lost 4 bases and the J gene lost 4 bases, with 13 bases spanning the gap. CDR1 is SGHRS, CDR2 YFSETQ, per germline. The CDR3 covers 14 residues. The CDR3 is CASSRGSGPDTQYF. Here the CDR3 DNA reads TGCGCCAGCAGCCGAGGTAGTGGTCCAGATACGCAGTATTTT.

This clone occurred once. The V and J genes are TRBV5-8 and TRBJ1-1; 7 nucleotides line up with TRBD1. Germline assignment: CDR1 SGHTS and CDR2 YDEGEE. The CDR3 extends over 12 amino acids. V shed 3 bases and J 9 bases; nucleotides not matched to a gene: 5. The CDR3 DNA reads TGTGCCAGCAGCTACGACAGGGTGAAAGCTTTCTTT. This codes for CASSYDRVKAFF.

This chain connects TRBV19 to TRBJ1-4; D ambiguous. This CDR3 has 15 residues. From germline, CDR1 is LNHDA and CDR2 SQIVND (reference sequence). Trimming stripped 4 bases from V and 0 bases from J, with 9 bases between. The CDR3 region is CASSTSTATNEKLFF. The DNA for the CDR3 is TGTGCCAGTAGTACCTCAACGGCAACTAATGAAAAACTGTTTTTT.

The gene calls are TRBV5-1 and TRBJ1-2; D is uncertain. Germline V gene sequence: CDR1 SGHRS, CDR2 YFSETQ. V lost 4 bases, J lost 8 bases, and 12 bases lay in between. This CDR3 spans 12 amino acids. CDR3 sequence: CASSGSGEGYTF. The CDR3 DNA reads TGCGCCAGCAGCGGGTCCGGGGAAGGCTACACCTTC.

This clone was found once. The rearrangement joins TRBV6-6 to TRBJ2-7; possibly TRBD2 for D (5 bases). The CDR3 runs 12 residues. The germline V and J ends were trimmed by 6 bases and 3 bases, with 9 bases remaining between them. Germline CDR1 is MNHNY and CDR2 is SVGAGI (reference sequence). This CDR3 is CASRGENYEQYF. The CDR3 region has the DNA TGTGCCAGCAGGGGAGAAAACTACGAGCAGTACTTC.

There are a few counts of this clone. Other DNA sequences of this sample code for an identical CDR3. This chain connects TRBV11-2 to TRBJ2-2; D is uncertain. Germline CDR1 and CDR2: SGHAT and FQNNGV. This CDR3 is 13 amino acids long. V lost 5 bases to trimming and J lost 0 bases, with 4 bases between them. CDR3 in amino acids: CASSPSNTGELFF. The CDR3 DNA follows: TGTGCCAGCAGCCCCTCGAACACCGGGGAGCTGTTTTTT.

This clone was found once. The chain couples TRBV30 to TRBJ1-5, with D possibly matching TRBD1 (5 bases). CDR1 and CDR2 (germline): GTSNPN, SVGIG (reference sequence). Trimming cost V 0 bases and J 1 base, with 10 bases left between them. The CDR3 length is 15 residues. The chain's CDR3 is CAWSVAQGSNQPQHF. The DNA for the CDR3 is TGTGCCTGGAGTGTCGCTCAGGGAAGCAATCAGCCCCAGCATTTT.

V and J are TRBV5-4 and TRBJ2-6; D possibly corresponds to TRBD1 (6 bases). The CDR3 has 19 amino acids. Trimming pared 3 bases from V and 1 base from J, leaving 20 bases between. Per the germline V gene, CDR1 is SGHNT and CDR2 is YYREEE (reference sequence). CDR3 sequence reads: CASSSTPGQLPSGANVLTF. For the CDR3, the DNA is TGTGCCAGCAGCTCGACTCCCGGACAGCTCCCGTCTGGGGCCAACGTCCTGACTTTC.

Only a few counts were recorded for this clone. This chain connects TRBV2 to TRBJ1-1, with D unresolved. This CDR3 is built from 14 residues. The V gene's germline CDR1 is SNHLY and CDR2 FYNNEI. V shed 8 bases and J shed 1 base, with 14 bases lying between them. The chain's CDR3 is CASSRSPGNTEAFF. CDR3 bases: TGTGCCAGCTCCCGAAGCCCGGGGAACACTGAAGCTTTCTTT.

This chain uses TRBV28 with TRBJ1-6; TRBD1 might be the D (5 bases). The CDR3 is made up of 16 amino acids. V shed 1 base and J shed 0 bases, with 7 bases lying between them. In germline, CDR1 is MDHEN, CDR2 SYDVKM. The CDR3 bases are TGTGCCAGCAGTTTATTGGGGGGCTCCTATAATTCACCCCTCCACTTT. Encoded protein: CASSLLGGSYNSPLHF.

This clone was found once. CDR3 sequence reads: CASSSQGGGTSLNYGYTF. Here the CDR3 DNA reads TGTGCCAGCAGCTCCCAAGGGGGGGGTACCTCTCTTAACTATGGCTACACCTTC. V and J are TRBV5-5 and TRBJ1-2; a weak D match, TRBD1 (6 bases). Trimming stripped 3 bases from V and 1 base from J, with 22 bases between. This CDR3 is 18 amino acids long. Germline CDR1 SGHKS, CDR2 YYEKEE (reference sequence).

This clone was detected only a few times. The chain has TRBV5-1 and TRBJ2-1; 7 bases agree with TRBD1. Per the germline V gene, CDR1 is SGHRS and CDR2 is YFSETQ. Trimming removed 4 bases from V and 4 bases from J; junction bases left unmatched: 5. The CDR3 is 14 residues long. The CDR3 DNA follows: TGCGCCAGCAGCACCGGGACAGCGTACAATGAGCAGTTCTTC. This codes for CASSTGTAYNEQFF.

The genes are TRBV5-1 and TRBJ2-7; 14 bases are a match to TRBD2. Germline V gene data show CDR1 as SGHRS and CDR2 as YFSETQ. J lost 0 bases, V lost 4 bases, and 6 bases had no gene match. The CDR3 has 17 amino acids. CDR3 in amino acids: CASSGGLAGAHSYEQYF. CDR3 bases: TGCGCCAGCAGCGGGGGACTAGCGGGGGCCCACTCCTACGAGCAGTACTTC.

V is TRBV10-1 and J is TRBJ2-3, with a tentative D call TRBD2 (6 bases). There are 14 residues in the CDR3. V dropped 2 bases and J dropped 5 bases, with 11 bases sitting between them. Germline CDR1 and CDR2: WNHNN and SYGVQD (reference sequence). In DNA, the CDR3 is TGCGCCAGCAGTGAGGAGCGGCGGGGAGATACGCAGTATTTT. The encoded protein is CASSEERRGDTQYF.